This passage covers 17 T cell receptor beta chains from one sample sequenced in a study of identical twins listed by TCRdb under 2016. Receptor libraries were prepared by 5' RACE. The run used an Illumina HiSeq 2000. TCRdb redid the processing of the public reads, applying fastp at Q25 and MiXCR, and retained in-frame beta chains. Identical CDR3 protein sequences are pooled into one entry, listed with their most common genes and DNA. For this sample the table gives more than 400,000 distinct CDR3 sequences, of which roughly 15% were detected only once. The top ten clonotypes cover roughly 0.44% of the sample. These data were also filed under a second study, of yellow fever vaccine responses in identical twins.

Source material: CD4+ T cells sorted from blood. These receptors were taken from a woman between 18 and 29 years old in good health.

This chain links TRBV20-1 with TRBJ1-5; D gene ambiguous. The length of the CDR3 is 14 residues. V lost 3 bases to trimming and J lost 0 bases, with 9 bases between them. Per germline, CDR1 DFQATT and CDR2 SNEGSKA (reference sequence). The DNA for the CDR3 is TGCAGTGCTAGTGAGGGATATAGCAATCAGCCCCAGCATTTT. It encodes CSASEGYSNQPQHF.

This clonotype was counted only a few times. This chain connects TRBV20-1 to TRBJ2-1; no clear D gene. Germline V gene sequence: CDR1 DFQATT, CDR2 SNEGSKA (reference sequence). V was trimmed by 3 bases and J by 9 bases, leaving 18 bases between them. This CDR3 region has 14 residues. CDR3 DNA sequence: TGCAGTGCTAGTCATCTCTCCTTAACGACTGAGCAGTTCTTC. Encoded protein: CSASHLSLTTEQFF.

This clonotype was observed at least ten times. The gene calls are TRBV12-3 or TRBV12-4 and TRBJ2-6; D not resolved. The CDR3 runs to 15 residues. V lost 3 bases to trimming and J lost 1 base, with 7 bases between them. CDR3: CASSFSLSGANVLTF. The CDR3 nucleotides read TGTGCCAGCAGTTTTAGTCTGTCTGGGGCCAACGTCCTGACTTTC.

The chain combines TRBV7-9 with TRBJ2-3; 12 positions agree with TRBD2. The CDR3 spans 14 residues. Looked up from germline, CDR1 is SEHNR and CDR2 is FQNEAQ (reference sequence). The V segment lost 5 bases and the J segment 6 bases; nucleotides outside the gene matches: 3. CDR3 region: CASSATSGRDTQYF. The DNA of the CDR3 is TGTGCCAGCAGCGCCACTAGCGGGAGGGATACGCAGTATTTT.

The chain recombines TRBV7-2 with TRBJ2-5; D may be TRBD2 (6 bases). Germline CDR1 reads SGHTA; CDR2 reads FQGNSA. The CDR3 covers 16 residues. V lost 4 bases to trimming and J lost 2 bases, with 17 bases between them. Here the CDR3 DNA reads TGTGCCAGCAGCTACCAGCGGGCCGGTCCTCAAGAGACCCAGTACTTC. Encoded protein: CASSYQRAGPQETQYF.

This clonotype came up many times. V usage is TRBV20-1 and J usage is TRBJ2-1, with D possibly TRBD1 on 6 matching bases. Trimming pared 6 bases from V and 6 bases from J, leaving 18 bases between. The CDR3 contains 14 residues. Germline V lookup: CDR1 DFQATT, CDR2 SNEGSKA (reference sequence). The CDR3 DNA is TGCAGTGCCCGAACAGGGAATTTACGCAATGAGCAGTTCTTC. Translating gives CSARTGNLRNEQFF.

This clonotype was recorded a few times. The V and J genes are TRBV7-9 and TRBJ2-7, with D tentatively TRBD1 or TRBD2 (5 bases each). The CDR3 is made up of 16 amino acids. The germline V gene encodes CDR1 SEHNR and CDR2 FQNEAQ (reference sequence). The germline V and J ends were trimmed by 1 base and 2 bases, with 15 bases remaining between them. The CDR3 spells CASSLDGAGTPYEQYF. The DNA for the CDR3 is TGTGCCAGCAGCTTAGATGGGGCAGGGACCCCCTACGAGCAGTACTTC.

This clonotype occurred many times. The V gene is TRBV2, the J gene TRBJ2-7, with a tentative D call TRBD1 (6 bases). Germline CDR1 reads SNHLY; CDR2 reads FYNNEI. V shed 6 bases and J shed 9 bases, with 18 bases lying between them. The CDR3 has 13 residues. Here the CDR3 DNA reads TGTGCCAGCAGATCGGGACACCTACGATCGCAGTACTTC. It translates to CASRSGHLRSQYF.

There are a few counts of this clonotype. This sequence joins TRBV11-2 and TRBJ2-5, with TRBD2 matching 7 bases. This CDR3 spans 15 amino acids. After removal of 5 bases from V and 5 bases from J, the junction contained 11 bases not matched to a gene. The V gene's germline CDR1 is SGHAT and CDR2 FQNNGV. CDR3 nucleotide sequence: TGTGCCAGCAGCCCAAGACTAGCCGTTGGGGAGACCCAGTACTTC. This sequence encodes CASSPRLAVGETQYF.

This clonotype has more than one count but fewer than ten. For the CDR3, the DNA is TGTGCCAGCAACCCTAGCGGGAGCCTAACCACGGGGGAGCTGTTTTTT. It is translated as CASNPSGSLTTGELFF. The chain combines TRBV12-3 or TRBV12-4 with TRBJ2-2, with TRBD2 identical over 10 bases. The CDR3 consists of 16 residues. V was pared by 7 bases and J by 8 bases, with 13 bases of the junction left unmatched.

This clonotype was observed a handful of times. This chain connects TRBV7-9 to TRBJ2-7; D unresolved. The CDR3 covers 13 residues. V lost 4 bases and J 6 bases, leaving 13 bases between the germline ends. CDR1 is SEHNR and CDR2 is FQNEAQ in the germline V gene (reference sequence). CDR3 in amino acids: CASSSHSSGEQYF. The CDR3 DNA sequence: TGTGCCAGCAGCTCGCATTCTTCGGGCGAGCAGTACTTC. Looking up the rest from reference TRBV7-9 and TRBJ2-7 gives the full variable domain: DTGVSQNPRHKITKRGQNVTFRCDPISEHNRLYWYRQTLGQGPEFLTYFQNEAQLEKSRLLSDRFSAERPKGSFSTLEIQRTEQGDSAMYLCASSSHSSGEQYFGPGTRLTVT.

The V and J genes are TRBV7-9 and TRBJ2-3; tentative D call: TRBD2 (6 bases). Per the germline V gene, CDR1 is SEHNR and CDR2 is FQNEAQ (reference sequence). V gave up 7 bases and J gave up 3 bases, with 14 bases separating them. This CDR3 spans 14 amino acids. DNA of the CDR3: TGTGCCAGCAAGCGGGCCGGCGGTACAGATACGCAGTATTTT. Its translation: CASKRAGGTDTQYF.

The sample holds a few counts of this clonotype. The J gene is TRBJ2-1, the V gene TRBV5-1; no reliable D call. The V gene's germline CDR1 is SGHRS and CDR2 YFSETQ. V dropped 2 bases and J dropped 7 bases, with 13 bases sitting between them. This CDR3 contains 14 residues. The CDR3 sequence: CASSLSPQGNEQFF. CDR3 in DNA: TGCGCCAGCAGCTTAAGTCCCCAAGGGAATGAGCAGTTCTTC.

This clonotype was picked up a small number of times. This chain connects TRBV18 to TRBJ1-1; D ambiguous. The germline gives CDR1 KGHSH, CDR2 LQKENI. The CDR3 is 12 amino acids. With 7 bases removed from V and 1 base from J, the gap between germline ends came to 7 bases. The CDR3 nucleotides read TGTGCCAGCTGCCACCCGAACACTGAAGCTTTCTTT. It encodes CASCHPNTEAFF.

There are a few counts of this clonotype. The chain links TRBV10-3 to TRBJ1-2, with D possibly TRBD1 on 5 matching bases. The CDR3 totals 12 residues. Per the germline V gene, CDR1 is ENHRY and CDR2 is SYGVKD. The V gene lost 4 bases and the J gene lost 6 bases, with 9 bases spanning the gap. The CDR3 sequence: CAISGRDDGYTF. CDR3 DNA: TGTGCCATCAGTGGTAGGGACGATGGCTACACCTTC.

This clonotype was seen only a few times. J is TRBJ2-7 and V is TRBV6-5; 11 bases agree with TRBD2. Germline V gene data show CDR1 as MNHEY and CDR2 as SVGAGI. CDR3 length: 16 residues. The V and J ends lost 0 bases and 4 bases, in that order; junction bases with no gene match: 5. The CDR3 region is CASSYSTSGSKYEQYF. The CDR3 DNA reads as TGTGCCAGCAGTTACTCTACTAGCGGGAGTAAGTACGAGCAGTACTTC.

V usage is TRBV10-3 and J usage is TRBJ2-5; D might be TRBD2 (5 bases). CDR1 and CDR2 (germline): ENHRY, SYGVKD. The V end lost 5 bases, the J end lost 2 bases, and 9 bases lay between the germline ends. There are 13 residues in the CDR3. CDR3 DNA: TGTGCCATCAGTCCCGGGGAGCAAGAGACCCAGTACTTC. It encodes CAISPGEQETQYF.